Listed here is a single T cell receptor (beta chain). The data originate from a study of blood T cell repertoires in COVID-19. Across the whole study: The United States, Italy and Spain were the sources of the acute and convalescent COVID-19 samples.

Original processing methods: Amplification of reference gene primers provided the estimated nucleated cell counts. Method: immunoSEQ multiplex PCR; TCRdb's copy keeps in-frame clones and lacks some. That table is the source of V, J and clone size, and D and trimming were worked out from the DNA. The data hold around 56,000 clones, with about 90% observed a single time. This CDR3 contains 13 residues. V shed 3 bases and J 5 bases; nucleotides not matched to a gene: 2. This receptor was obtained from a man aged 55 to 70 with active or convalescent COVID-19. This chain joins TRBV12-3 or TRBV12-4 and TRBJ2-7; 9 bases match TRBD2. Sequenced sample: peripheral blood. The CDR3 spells CASSLGTSHEQYF. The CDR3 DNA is TGTGCCAGCAGTTTGGGGACTAGCCACGAGCAGTACTTC.